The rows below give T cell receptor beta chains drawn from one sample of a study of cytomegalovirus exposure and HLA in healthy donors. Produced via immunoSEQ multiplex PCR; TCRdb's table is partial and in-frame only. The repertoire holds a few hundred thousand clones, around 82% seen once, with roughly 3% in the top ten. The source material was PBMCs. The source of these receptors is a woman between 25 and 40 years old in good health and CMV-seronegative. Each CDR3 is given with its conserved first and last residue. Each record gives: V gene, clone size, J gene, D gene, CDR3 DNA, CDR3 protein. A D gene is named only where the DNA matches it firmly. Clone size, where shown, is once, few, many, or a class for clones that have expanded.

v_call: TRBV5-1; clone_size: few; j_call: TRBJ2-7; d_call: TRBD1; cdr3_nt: TGCGCCAGCAGCTACCCACAGGGGAACTACGAGCAGTACTTC; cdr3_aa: CASSYPQGNYEQYF
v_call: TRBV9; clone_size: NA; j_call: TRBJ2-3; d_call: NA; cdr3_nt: TGTGCCAGCGGGGGGAATTCAGATACGCAGTATTTT; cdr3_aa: CASGGNSDTQYF
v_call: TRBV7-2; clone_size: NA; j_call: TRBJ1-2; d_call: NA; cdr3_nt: TGTGCCAGCAGCTTGTACAGGGAAAGTTATGGCTACACCTTC; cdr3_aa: CASSLYRESYGYTF
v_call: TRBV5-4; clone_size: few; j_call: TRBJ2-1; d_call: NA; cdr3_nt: TGTGCCAGCAGCACGGGGGGCCTGTTGGATGAGCAGTTCTTC; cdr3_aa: CASSTGGLLDEQFF
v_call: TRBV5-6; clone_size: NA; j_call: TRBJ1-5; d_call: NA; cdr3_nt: TGTGCCAGCAGTCCCGGGCACAACGGGGAGCAGCCCCAGCATTTT; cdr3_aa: CASSPGHNGEQPQHF
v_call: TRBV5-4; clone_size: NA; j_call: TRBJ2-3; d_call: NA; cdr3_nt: TGTGCCAGCAGCTTCCCTGACTCTACAGATACGCAGTATTTT; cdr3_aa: CASSFPDSTDTQYF
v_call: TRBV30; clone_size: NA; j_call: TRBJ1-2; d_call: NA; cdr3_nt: TGTGCCTGGAGCGGTAACTATGGCTACACCTTC; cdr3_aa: CAWSGNYGYTF
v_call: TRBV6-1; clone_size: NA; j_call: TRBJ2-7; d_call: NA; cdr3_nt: TGTGCCAGCAGTTATTCTATGATCTCCTACGAGCAGTACTTC; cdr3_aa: CASSYSMISYEQYF
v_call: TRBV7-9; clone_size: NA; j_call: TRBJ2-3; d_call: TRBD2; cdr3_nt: TGTTCCAGCAACTTGGGAGGGAAGGTTTTAGGAGATACGCAGTATTTT; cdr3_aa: CSSNLGGKVLGDTQYF
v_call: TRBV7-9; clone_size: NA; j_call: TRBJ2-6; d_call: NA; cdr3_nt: TGTGCCAGCAGCTTACCCCCTCTCCTATCTGGGGCCAACGTCCTGACTTTC; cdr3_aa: CASSLPPLLSGANVLTF
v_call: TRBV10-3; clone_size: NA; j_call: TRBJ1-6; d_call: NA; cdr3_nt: TGTGCCATCAGTGTGGCGGACATTTACTCACCCCTCCACTTT; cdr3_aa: CAISVADIYSPLHF
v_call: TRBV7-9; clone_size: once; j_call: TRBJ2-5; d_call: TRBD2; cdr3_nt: TGTGCCAGCAGCTTCGGGGGGGATACGGAGACCCAGTACTTC; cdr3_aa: CASSFGGDTETQYF
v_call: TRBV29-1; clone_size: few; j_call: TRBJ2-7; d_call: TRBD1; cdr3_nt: TGCAGCGTCGCCACAGGGGACGAGCAGTACTTC; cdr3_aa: CSVATGDEQYF
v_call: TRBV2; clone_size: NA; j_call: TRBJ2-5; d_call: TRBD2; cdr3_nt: TGTGCCAGGGGGACTAGCGCGCAAGAGACCCAGTACTTC; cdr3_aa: CARGTSAQETQYF